What follows are 21 T cell receptor beta chains derived from one specimen sequenced in a study of T cell repertoires in cytomegalovirus infection. MiXCR, run by TCRdb on the reads, gives a single entry per CDR3 protein. The profile covers a few hundred thousand distinct CDR3 sequences, with more than 40% appearing a single time and about two fifths taken by the ten largest. The antigens for these receptors are not known. The material was cultured PBMCs, obtained from culture after CMV antigen stimulation. These receptor sequences come from a human donor in good health (CMV status not recorded). Some clones in this sample may be carry-over from other donors' samples.

This clonotype was counted between two and nine times. The chain couples TRBV27 to TRBJ1-2; possible D gene TRBD1, 6 bases. Trimming pared 10 bases from V and 7 bases from J, leaving 22 bases between. The length of the CDR3 is 14 residues. Per germline, CDR1 MNHEY and CDR2 SMNVEV (reference sequence). DNA for the CDR3: TGTGCCACCAGGGGCAACTCGGGCTTAGGTGGCTACACCTTC. Translation: CATRGNSGLGGYTF.

In this sample, this clonotype turned up a few times. V and J are TRBV6-1 and TRBJ1-2; 8 positions agree with TRBD1. V was clipped by 2 bases and J by 4 bases; unmatched bases: 6. The CDR3 has 15 residues. Per germline, CDR1 MNHNS and CDR2 SASEGT. The chain's CDR3 is CASSEIQGASYGYTF. CDR3 nucleotide sequence: TGTGCCAGCAGTGAAATCCAGGGGGCGAGCTATGGCTACACCTTC.

This chain links TRBV6-8 with TRBJ2-4; the D gene is possibly TRBD2 (5 bases). Trimming cost V 6 bases and J 6 bases, with 21 bases left between them. The CDR3 consists of 16 residues. CDR1 MNHGY and CDR2 SAAAGT come from the germline V gene. CDR3 coding DNA: TGTGCCAGCAGCGACCAATCGGACTGGCCCCTAAACATTCAGTACTTC. The encoded protein is CASSDQSDWPLNIQYF.

V and J are TRBV7-2 and TRBJ2-1; 7 nucleotides agree with TRBD1. CDR1 is SGHTA, CDR2 FQGNSA, per germline. V shed 2 bases, J shed 6 bases, and the junction held 7 bases outside the gene matches. This CDR3 region has 15 residues. Here the CDR3 DNA reads TGTGCCAGCAGCTTATTGGGACAGCCTTTCAATGAGCAGTTCTTC. Translation: CASSLLGQPFNEQFF.

V is TRBV7-6 and J is TRBJ2-7; 10 nucleotides match TRBD1. From germline, CDR1 is SGHVS and CDR2 FNYEAQ. The V segment lost 0 bases and the J segment 7 bases; nucleotides outside the gene matches: 9. The CDR3 is made up of 16 amino acids. This CDR3 reads CASSLAAGTGAYEQYF. The CDR3 coding sequence is TGTGCCAGCAGCTTAGCGGCCGGGACAGGGGCTTATGAGCAGTACTTC.

The chain combines TRBV7-8 with TRBJ2-7; TRBD2 matches at 11 bases. The CDR3 totals 17 residues. V shed 5 bases, J shed 1 base, and the junction held 10 bases outside the gene matches. The germline V gene encodes CDR1 SGHVS and CDR2 FQNEAQ. The CDR3, as DNA: TGTGCCAGCAGCCCCTACCGACTAGCGGGGCCTTCCTACGAGCAGTACTTC. It yields the protein CASSPYRLAGPSYEQYF.

This clonotype was counted at least ten times. The rearrangement uses TRBV7-2 and TRBJ1-6; the D is unclear. CDR1 is SGHTA, CDR2 FQGNSA, per germline. The CDR3 is 14 amino acids. V lost 2 bases to trimming and J lost 7 bases, with 9 bases between them. CDR3 residues: CASSLSGRNSPLHF. The CDR3 nucleotides are TGTGCCAGCAGCTTATCGGGAAGAAATTCACCCCTCCACTTT.

The V gene is TRBV28, the J gene TRBJ1-4; perhaps TRBD1 as D (5 bases). The ends were cut back, 1 base at V and 0 bases at J, with 12 bases in the middle. This CDR3 contains 17 residues. Germline-derived CDR1 and CDR2 are MDHEN and SYDVKM. CDR3 nucleotide sequence: TGTGCCAGCAGTTTATTCAGGGCCATTGCAACTAATGAAAAACTGTTTTTT. It specifies CASSLFRAIATNEKLFF.

Written as DNA, the CDR3 is TGTGCCAGCAACCCGGGACAGGGGGGGCTAGGAGAGACCCAGTACTTC. Protein sequence: CASNPGQGGLGETQYF. The V gene is TRBV28, the J gene TRBJ2-5, with 11 bases that match TRBD1. Germline trimming cut 7 bases from V and 4 bases from J; bases unmatched to any gene: 11. CDR3 size: 16 residues. CDR1 is MDHEN and CDR2 is SYDVKM in the germline V gene.

The chain links TRBV20-1 to TRBJ1-1; D is undetermined. CDR1 DFQATT and CDR2 SNEGSKA come from the germline V gene (reference sequence). This CDR3 has 13 residues. V lost 6 bases and J 0 bases, leaving 11 bases between the germline ends. CDR3 protein: CSAVPTMNTEAFF. The CDR3 DNA sequence: TGCAGTGCCGTCCCAACCATGAACACTGAAGCTTTCTTT.

The rearrangement joins TRBV28 to TRBJ1-6, with TRBD1 identical over 7 bases. This CDR3 is 17 amino acids long. V lost 8 bases to trimming and J lost 8 bases; unmatched junction nucleotides: 18. From germline, CDR1 is MDHEN and CDR2 SYDVKM. The CDR3 sequence is CASGAINPQGKDSPLHF. CDR3 bases: TGTGCCAGCGGGGCCATAAACCCACAGGGGAAGGATTCACCCCTCCACTTT.

This chain connects TRBV7-6 to TRBJ2-1, with a possible D match to TRBD1 (6 bases). Germline V gives CDR1 SGHVS, CDR2 FNYEAQ. This CDR3 comprises 16 residues. The V end was cut by 5 bases, the J end by 1 base, with 15 bases between. The CDR3 protein is CASSPQTGPSYNEQFF. CDR3 bases: TGTGCCAGCAGCCCCCAGACAGGTCCGTCCTACAATGAGCAGTTCTTC.

This clonotype has just a few counts. V is TRBV7-2 and J is TRBJ2-7; 11 bases are a match to TRBD2. This CDR3 is 14 amino acids long. Germline CDR1 is SGHTA and CDR2 is FQGNSA. The V gene end was trimmed by 1 base and the J gene end by 6 bases; junction bases not matched to a gene: 2. The CDR3 protein is CASSLVSGGGEQYF. The CDR3 DNA sequence: TGTGCCAGCAGCTTAGTTAGCGGGGGGGGCGAGCAGTACTTC.

This clonotype was seen more than once but under ten times. The genes are TRBV7-8 and TRBJ2-3; unclear D gene. V was clipped by 1 base and J by 6 bases, with 8 bases between them. The length of the CDR3 is 13 residues. Germline-derived CDR1 and CDR2 are SGHVS and FQNEAQ. The chain's CDR3 is CASSLVTLDTQYF. The CDR3 region has the DNA TGTGCCAGCAGCTTAGTCACTCTGGATACGCAGTATTTT.

The chain couples TRBV7-3 to TRBJ2-7, with 11 bases lining up with TRBD2. Trimming at V came to 3 bases and at J to 2 bases, leaving 3 bases not matched to a gene. The germline CDR1 and CDR2 sequences are SGHTA and FQGTGA. There are 15 residues in the CDR3. The CDR3 region is CASSFVSGRAYEQYF. The DNA of the CDR3 is TGTGCCAGCAGCTTCGTTAGCGGGAGGGCCTACGAGCAGTACTTC.

There are many counts of this clonotype. This chain links TRBV7-2 with TRBJ2-5; D gene ambiguous. Germline-derived CDR1 and CDR2 are SGHTA and FQGNSA. The CDR3 loop spans 14 amino acids. V was pared by 3 bases and J by 0 bases, with 8 bases between. This CDR3 is CASSFGRYQETQYF. CDR3 sequence (DNA): TGTGCCAGCAGCTTCGGACGTTACCAAGAGACCCAGTACTTC. The variable domain in full, completed from reference TRBV7-2 and TRBJ2-5, reads GAGVSQSPSNKVTEKGKDVELRCDPISGHTALYWYRQSLGQGLEFLIYFQGNSAPDKSGLPSDRFSAERTGGSVSTLTIQRTQQEDSAVYLCASSFGRYQETQYFGPGTRLLVL.

This rearrangement joins TRBV19 to TRBJ1-6, with a weak D call TRBD1 (5 bases). The CDR3 runs to 14 residues. Germline loops: CDR1 LNHDA, CDR2 SQIVND (reference sequence). Trimming took off 4 bases at V and 14 bases at J, with 18 bases between the two ends. CDR3 nucleotide sequence: TGTGCCAGTAGTACCAGGGACCGGGCCTGGGCCCTCCACTTT. This translates into CASSTRDRAWALHF.

With respect to this clonotype: At one end, the junction sequence differs from germline, possibly due to a read error. The V and J genes are TRBV12-3 or TRBV12-4 and TRBJ2-7; D remains unclear. This CDR3 has 15 residues. The CDR3 is CVSSFDTRSSYEQYF. In nucleotides, the CDR3 is TGTGTCAGCAGTTTCGACACCAGGAGCTCCTACGAGCAGTACTTC.

This clonotype turned up a few times. The rearrangement uses TRBV7-2 and TRBJ1-1, with D perhaps matching TRBD1 (6 bases). The V and J ends lost 3 bases and 4 bases respectively, with 12 bases between them. The germline V gene encodes CDR1 SGHTA and CDR2 FQGNSA. CDR3 length equals 14 residues. The CDR3 bases are TGTGCCAGCAGCTTCCACAGGGTCCCCACTGAAGCTTTCTTT. It yields the protein CASSFHRVPTEAFF.

The V gene is TRBV11-2, the J gene TRBJ1-6, with D hard to call. The CDR3 totals 13 residues. Trimming pared 8 bases from V and 0 bases from J, leaving 5 bases between. CDR1 and CDR2 (germline): SGHAT, FQNNGV. In DNA, the CDR3 is TGTGCCAGCCGAAGCTCCTATAATTCACCCCTCCACTTT. It is translated as CASRSSYNSPLHF.

The chain has TRBV19 and TRBJ2-2; tentatively, D is TRBD1 (6 bases). CDR1 LNHDA and CDR2 SQIVND come from the germline V gene (reference sequence). The CDR3 is 15 amino acids. The V gene lost 7 bases and the J gene lost 4 bases, with 16 bases spanning the gap. In DNA form, the CDR3 reads TGTGCCAGTAATAAAGGGGGTTTAGGCACCGGGGAGCTGTTTTTT. It translates to CASNKGGLGTGELFF.